One T cell receptor (beta chain) is described in this entry. The sample comes from a study of identical twins. A universal primer site was added by template switching, and unique molecular identifiers were carried by the cDNA. TCRdb ran MiXCR on the 5' RACE reads and lists one entry per CDR3 protein. This sample has some 730,000 distinct CDR3 sequences, with around a sixth found just once. This sample also belongs to another study, concerning T cells expressing NK-cell markers. According to that study: Seven donors tested HCMV-seropositive and one tested seronegative among the eight sequenced.

The sequence was collected from a woman aged 18-29 years in good health. The sample taken for sequencing was PBMCs.

The CDR3 region has the DNA TGTGCCAGCAGACCGAGGGGCGGGCATGAGCAGTTCTTC. Translated, it gives CASRPRGGHEQFF. V usage is TRBV12-3 or TRBV12-4 and J usage is TRBJ2-1; either TRBD1 or TRBD2 may fit D (5 bases each). The CDR3 length is 13 residues. Trimming removed 6 bases from V and 8 bases from J, with 14 bases in between.